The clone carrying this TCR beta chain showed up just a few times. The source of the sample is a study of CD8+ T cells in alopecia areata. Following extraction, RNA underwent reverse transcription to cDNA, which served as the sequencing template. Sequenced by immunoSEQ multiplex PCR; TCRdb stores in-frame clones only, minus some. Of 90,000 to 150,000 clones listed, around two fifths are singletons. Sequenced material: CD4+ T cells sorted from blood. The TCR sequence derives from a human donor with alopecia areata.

This CDR3 is CASSQARGGYTQYF. The DNA for the CDR3 is TGTGCCAGCAGCCAAGCTCGAGGGGGATATACGCAGTATTTT. The rearrangement links TRBV14 to TRBJ2-3; D might be TRBD1 (6 bases). Germline-derived CDR1 and CDR2 are SGHDN and FVKESK. Trimming took 1 base from V and 7 from J, leaving 12 bases between them. The CDR3 runs 14 residues. The full variable domain, rest sourced from reference TRBV14 and TRBJ2-3, is EAGVTQFPSHSVIEKGQTVTLRCDPISGHDNLYWYRRVMGKEIKFLLHFVKESKQDESGMPNNRFLAERTGGTYSTLKVQPAELEDSGVYFCASSQARGGYTQYFGPGTRLTVL.